This record concerns one T cell receptor (beta chain) sequence. V lost 5 bases and J 5 bases, leaving 10 bases between the germline ends. The CDR3 has 14 amino acids. Germline CDR1 MNHNY, CDR2 SVGAGI (reference sequence). Then a second PCR, running about 6 to 12 cycles, was carried out with a sample-barcoded 5' primer and a J-beta primer mix. TCRdb re-called the 5' RACE reads with MiXCR, one entry per CDR3 protein. In the table there are 600,000 to 850,000 distinct CDR3 sequences, roughly 44% of which are singletons. This sample stems from a study of blood T cells in healthy people across ages. This TCR came from a woman aged 55-69 years in good health. The sequenced sample was blood. The rearrangement joins TRBV6-6 to TRBJ1-6; D not certain. The CDR3 sequence: CASSQTGNNSPLHF. CDR3 bases: TGTGCCAGCAGTCAGACGGGGAATAATTCACCCCTCCACTTT.